This TCR beta chain was obtained from a study of shared clonotypes between healthy human individuals (dated by TCRdb to about 2020). Background for the entire study: The cohort comprised a couple of women and a few men aged 18 to 49 years. Blood TCR repertoires of a handful of healthy adults were deeply sequenced to estimate repertoire size and the extent of clonotype sharing between individuals. Leukapheresis yielded between about 0.94 and 8.9 billion PBMCs per donor. To increase sequencing depth and limit assay-specific biases, different laboratories used diverse techniques to prepare libraries and sequence TCR repertoires. Per donor, three plates each were used for CD4 naive and CD4 memory, two for CD8 naive, and one for CD8 memory. What the authors observed across the whole study: Pairwise subsampling led to the expectation that sequencing depth would affect the degree of clonotype sharing among donors. Clonotypes shared by all four sorted-subset donors showed higher generation probabilities than non-shared clonotypes. Naive subsets generally had larger estimated clonotype richness than memory subsets did. Because the study included a small number of donors, the genetic and exposure-history diversity represented was limited. Approximately 5% of naive CD4, around 4% of naive CD8, 2% to 2.5% of memory CD4, and approximately 0.39% of memory CD8 clonotypes were shared across a few donors. Even with the large sequencing depth, rarefaction of the sorted-subset datasets indicated that sequencing was incomplete. Sampling was restricted to blood, and TCR repertoires in tissue are likely to differ from TCR repertoires in blood.

The germline V gene specifies SGHRS as CDR1 and YFSETQ as CDR2. The CDR3 starts with the cysteine, ends with the phenylalanine, and has 15 residues. The CDR3 DNA has 45 bases and is translated from base 1. V gives up 4 bases and J gives up 4 bases, and the segment between their germline ends measures 16 bases. Healthy HIV-negative adults with no recently reported acute infections or vaccinations were included as donors. All donors were Caucasian adults living in Nashville, Tennessee, USA. CD4+ T cells were enriched through magnetic negative selection, after which naive cells were positively selected on CD45RA and the remaining negative fraction served as the memory subset. Blood was collected by leukapheresis, and PBMCs were isolated by Ficoll-Histopaque density gradient centrifugation and then cryopreserved in liquid nitrogen vapor phase. Analytical flow cytometry was used to check the purity and quantity of each magnetically sorted T cell population. From each sorted fraction, genomic DNA was isolated and quantified by UV absorbance on a Nanodrop 2000c.

Turning to this clone: No cognate antigen has been identified for it. The input lacks base qualities; no much larger clone sits a single base away.

Using the deep immunoSEQ assay, TCR CDR3 regions were amplified from genomic DNA by multiplex PCR. Extracted genomic DNA from each cell subset was distributed evenly across all wells of several immunoSEQ 96-well plates, and each plate was treated as a replicate. Each replicate PCR for sorted subsets received around 0.2 ug genomic DNA, equal to about 30,000 T cell genomes. Purified libraries were quantified with a Qubit 3.0 fluorometer, sized on a Bioanalyzer 2100, and re-quantified with the KAPA Library Quantification kit. Every immunoSEQ 96-well plate was sequenced on a separate single-read 150-cycle Illumina NextSeq 550 flow cell. Per the authors' processing: Because only junctional sequences without quality scores were contained in the immunoSEQ output, filtering matching that applied to full-length reads could not be performed. Sequences were annotated with PyIR, a Python wrapper for IgBLAST v1.9, using IMGT germline references to assign V/J genes and CDR3. Reads with weak V/J assignments (E-value above 1e-6), missing CDR3, stop codons, out-of-frame junctions, or ambiguous translated residues were removed. V3J clonotypes were defined as sequences sharing an identical inferred V gene, J gene, and CDR3 amino acid sequence. Percentage overlap between repertoires was computed as shared unique clonotypes divided by the size of the smaller repertoire. Richness of each repertoire was evaluated using RTK rarefaction, the Chao1 estimator, and Recon v2.1 estimates of unobserved clonotypes. Generation probabilities for all TCRbeta clonotypes obtained by the gDNA method from a handful of donors were computed using OLGA. TCRdb retrieved this table from immuneACCESS and kept in-frame rearrangements only. Not all clones are present; in checked studies, unresolved V genes account for under half, and no reason is known for the remainder. The DNA gave D and trimming, while V, J and clone size come from that table. The sample includes under 550,000 clones, with 90% to 96% observed a single time. Of the sample, 0.055% to 0.075% falls within the top ten clones.

The chain is assembled from TRBV5-1 and TRBJ2-3; confidence is insufficient to name the D gene. This TCR derives from a woman aged 30 to 39 in good health. The sequenced sample consisted of naive CD4+ T cells sorted from blood. The cell subset or site label here, explained by the study, means: CD45RA+ positively selected. The DNA reads as follows: TGCGCCAGCAGCCGTTCCGACTGGGCGGCAGATACGCAGTATTTT. The resulting protein is CASSRSDWAADTQYF. Here the CDR3 is joined to the reference TRBV5-1 and TRBJ2-3 genes, and the full variable domain is: KAGVTQTPRYLIKTRGQQVTLSCSPISGHRSVSWYQQTPGQGLQFLFEYFSETQRNKGNFPGRFSGRQFSNSRSEMNVSTLELGDSALYLCASSRSDWAADTQYFGPGTRLTVL.